Here is one TCR beta chain with its context. Its antigen remains unidentified. The primer mix had 60 Vbeta and 13 Jbeta primers. Clones were sequenced by immunoSEQ multiplex PCR, and TCRdb holds only the in-frame ones, with some missing. This sample yields 150,000 to 200,000 clones, of which approximately 78% are seen a single time; approximately 8% belongs to the top ten. This record comes from a study of cytomegalovirus exposure and HLA in healthy donors. Study information: The early release's HLA-typed donors yielded 70 million to 85 million unique TCRs. Whole-study results and caveats: Cytomegalovirus-associated status was assigned to roughly 160 TCR beta chains. Common viral pathogens (according to a later analysis) appeared linked to several of the most significant clusters. Highest at DRB1 and lowest at HLA-C, TCR association rates differed among HLA loci in a later analysis.

The V and J ends lost 10 bases and 5 bases respectively, with 14 bases between them. CDR3 length: 12 residues. Germline CDR1 is LNHDA and CDR2 is SQIVND (reference sequence). Specimen: PBMCs. The source of this sequence is a male donor in good health and CMV-seropositive. The chain links TRBV19 to TRBJ1-1; D is uncertain. For the CDR3, the DNA is TGTGCCACCGTTTCGGGTTTTACTGAAGCTTTCTTT. This encodes CATVSGFTEAFF.